One and the same sample provided the 21 T cell receptor beta chains below, sequenced in a study of blood T cells in healthy people across ages (dated by TCRdb to the mid-2010s). The library was made by 5' RACE. Reads for this sample came from an Illumina HiSeq 2500. A second PCR of roughly 7 to 11 cycles was performed with a sample-barcoded 5' primer and a J-beta primer mix. The public reads were run again by TCRdb, first through fastp at Q25 and then through MiXCR, and only productive beta chains were kept. Entries that share a CDR3 protein sequence are merged under the most common genes and DNA. The sample table lists some 1 million distinct CDR3 sequences, 45% of them with a count of one. The top ten constitute under 20% of the sample. The sequencing input was blood. These receptors were obtained from a woman in her fifties or sixties in good health.

This clonotype was recorded a few times. This rearrangement joins TRBV6-4 to TRBJ2-1; D unclear. Deletions cut 6 bases from V and 9 bases from J, with 15 bases between. The CDR3 consists of 13 residues. Per germline, CDR1 MRHNA and CDR2 SNTAGT. The CDR3 region is CASSDPPWSEQFF. The CDR3 DNA is TGTGCCAGCAGCGACCCCCCCTGGTCTGAGCAGTTCTTC.

This clonotype was seen more than once but under ten times. An end of the junction differs from the germline gene, which may be a read error. This chain joins TRBV29-1 and TRBJ2-7, with D possibly being TRBD1 or TRBD2 (7 bases each). Germline-derived CDR1 and CDR2 are SQVTM and ANQGSEA. The CDR3 consists of 13 residues. The CDR3 coding sequence is TGTAGCGGCCAGACAGGGAGGGGCAATGAGCAGTACTTC. It is translated as CSGQTGRGNEQYF.

This chain links TRBV29-1 with TRBJ1-1, with D perhaps matching TRBD1 (5 bases). In germline, CDR1 is SQVTM, CDR2 ANQGSEA. Trimming left V 6 bases short and J 0 bases short, with 11 bases between. The CDR3 is 13 amino acids. The CDR3 loop reads CSVTGTLNTEAFF. CDR3 DNA sequence: TGCAGCGTCACCGGGACGCTGAACACTGAAGCTTTCTTT. The variable domain in full, completed from reference TRBV29-1 and TRBJ1-1, reads SAVISQKPSRDICQRGTSLTIQCQVDSQVTMMFWYRQQPGQSLTLIATANQGSEATYESGFVIDKFPISRPNLTFSTLTVSNMSPEDSSIYLCSVTGTLNTEAFFGQGTRLTVV.

The sample holds a few counts of this clonotype. This chain connects TRBV29-1 to TRBJ2-5, with 9 bases fitting TRBD1. The V segment lost 3 bases and the J segment 2 bases; nucleotides outside the gene matches: 16. CDR1 and CDR2 (germline): SQVTM, ANQGSEA. The CDR3 totals 18 residues. CDR3 sequence (DNA): TGCAGCGTTGACGGTTGGGTGCGGGGACAGGGAGAACAAGAGACCCAGTACTTC. Translated: CSVDGWVRGQGEQETQYF.

This clonotype was seen just once. The rearrangement uses TRBV11-2 and TRBJ2-1, with D possibly being TRBD2 (6 bases). Germline CDR1 SGHAT, CDR2 FQNNGV. The length of the CDR3 is 18 residues. Deletions cut 1 base from V and 2 bases from J, with 18 bases between. In DNA, the CDR3 is TGTGCCAGCAGCTTAGGGCTGACGGGAGCCCCCCCCTACAATGAGCAGTTCTTC. It codes for CASSLGLTGAPPYNEQFF.

The chain recombines TRBV7-6 with TRBJ2-5; possibly TRBD1 or TRBD2 for D (5 bases each). CDR1 is SGHVS and CDR2 is FNYEAQ in the germline V gene. V gave up 1 base and J gave up 4 bases, with 13 bases separating them. This CDR3 is built from 15 residues. For the CDR3, the DNA is TGTGCCAGCAGCTTAGGGCAGGGAGTCGGAGAGACCCAGTACTTC. Protein: CASSLGQGVGETQYF.

This sequence joins TRBV9 and TRBJ2-6; maybe TRBD1 (6 bases). This CDR3 has 16 amino acids. V lost 0 bases and J 4 bases, leaving 11 bases between the germline ends. Per the germline V gene, CDR1 is SGDLS and CDR2 is YYNGEE. As DNA, the CDR3 is TGTGCCAGCAGCGTAGCTCTGGGGGCAGGGGCCAACGTCCTGACTTTC. Translating gives CASSVALGAGANVLTF.

This clonotype was observed at least ten times. J is TRBJ2-4 and V is TRBV27; a weak D match, TRBD2 (6 bases). V was cut by 2 bases and J by 0 bases, with 8 bases left in between. Looked up from germline, CDR1 is MNHEY and CDR2 is SMNVEV (reference sequence). The length of the CDR3 is 15 residues. CDR3 loop: CASSLGGIAKNIQYF. For the CDR3, the DNA is TGTGCCAGCAGTTTAGGCGGGATAGCCAAAAACATTCAGTACTTC.

The gene calls are TRBV6-2 or TRBV6-3 and TRBJ2-1; possible D gene TRBD1, 6 bases. The CDR3 consists of 14 residues. The V gene's germline CDR1 is MNHEY and CDR2 SVGEGT. Trimming took 7 bases from V and 0 from J, leaving 10 bases between them. The CDR3 protein is CASKTGSSYNEQFF. The CDR3 DNA sequence: TGTGCCAGCAAAACAGGGAGCTCCTACAATGAGCAGTTCTTC.

The V gene is TRBV20-1, the J gene TRBJ2-5; the match to TRBD2 covers 8 bases. CDR1 and CDR2 from the germline V gene are DFQATT and SNEGSKA (reference sequence). The CDR3 has 14 residues. With V trimmed by 6 bases and J by 5 bases, 11 bases remained unmatched. CDR3 DNA sequence: TGCAGTGCCCGGGAGGGGAGGGCCTTGGAGACCCAGTACTTC. It yields the protein CSAREGRALETQYF.

The chain joins TRBV21-1 to TRBJ1-6; the DNA was not compared with TRBD1, the D call given in the table. TRBV21-1 is annotated as a pseudogene. The CDR3 is 17 residues long. CDR3 sequence reads: CASSKYAGPGVCSPLHF. The CDR3 DNA reads as TGTGCCAGCAGCAAATATGCAGGACCCGGCGTTTGTTCACCCCTCCACTTT.

This clonotype came up once. J is TRBJ1-1 and V is TRBV5-1; no firm D call. This CDR3 has 13 residues. Trimming took off 0 bases at V and 4 bases at J, with 7 bases between the two ends. From germline, CDR1 is SGHRS and CDR2 YFSETQ. CDR3 amino acids: CASSLDMSTEAFF. DNA of the CDR3: TGCGCCAGCAGCTTGGATATGAGCACTGAAGCTTTCTTT.

The chain has TRBV20-1 and TRBJ2-1; perhaps TRBD2 as D (6 bases). This CDR3 is 17 amino acids long. Germline V gives CDR1 DFQATT, CDR2 SNEGSKA (reference sequence). V dropped 0 bases and J dropped 4 bases, with 19 bases sitting between them. The CDR3 DNA follows: TGCAGTGCTAGAGATCCGGCACCGGACGGACTATACAATGAGCAGTTCTTC. Protein: CSARDPAPDGLYNEQFF.

V gene TRBV7-2 combines with J gene TRBJ2-5, with 7 nucleotides matching TRBD2. With the DNA end fitting TRBJ2-7 better, the J assignment may be wrong. From germline, CDR1 is SGHTA and CDR2 FQGNSA. This CDR3 comprises 15 residues. In DNA, the CDR3 is TGTGCCAGCAGCTTACAGGGAGGGAGCCTCGACGAGCAGTACTTC. It codes for CASSLQGGSLDEQYF.

This clonotype has only a few counts. The chain is built from TRBV6-1 and TRBJ2-3; D may be TRBD1 or TRBD2 (6 bases each). The CDR3 length is 15 residues. Trimming removed 7 bases at V and 8 bases at J, with 22 bases between. Germline assignment: CDR1 MNHNS and CDR2 SASEGT. CDR3 in DNA: TGTGCCAGCATTTTCGGGGGCGAAGGTGATGGTACGCAGTATTTT. It encodes CASIFGGEGDGTQYF.

The rearrangement links TRBV29-1 to TRBJ2-5; 12 bases are shared with TRBD2. Germline V gene lookup returns CDR1 SQVTM and CDR2 ANQGSEA. CDR3 length: 13 residues. Unmatched junction bases numbered 11, after V lost 7 bases and J lost 11 bases. CDR3 in amino acids: CSALTSGSREQYF. The CDR3 region has the DNA TGCAGCGCTCTGACTAGCGGGAGTAGGGAGCAGTACTTC.

The CDR3 DNA reads TGTGCCACCAGCAGAGATAGGGGGATTAATGAGCAGTTCTTC. Translation gives CATSRDRGINEQFF. The chain uses TRBV15 and TRBJ2-1; D may be TRBD1 (6 bases). This CDR3 has 14 amino acids. CDR1 and CDR2 from the germline V gene are LNHNV and YYDKDF (reference sequence). The V end was cut by 0 bases, the J end by 7 bases, with 10 bases between.

J is TRBJ2-7 and V is TRBV15, with a tentative D call TRBD2 (6 bases). The germline V gene encodes CDR1 LNHNV and CDR2 YYDKDF (reference sequence). This CDR3 region has 16 residues. Trimming pared 0 bases from V and 3 bases from J, leaving 15 bases between. The CDR3 loop is CATSRDLGGSGYEQYF. CDR3 bases: TGTGCCACCAGCAGAGATCTCGGGGGTTCCGGCTACGAGCAGTACTTC.

The CDR3 coding sequence is TGTGCCAGCAGCTTAGGGGGGAGGTCCAGACAAGAGACCCAGTACTTC. Residues: CASSLGGRSRQETQYF. This rearrangement joins TRBV7-2 to TRBJ2-5; D is perhaps TRBD2 (6 bases). Germline-derived CDR1 and CDR2 are SGHTA and FQGNSA. The V end was cut by 1 base, the J end by 2 bases, with 14 bases between. The CDR3 extends over 16 amino acids.

This chain joins TRBV2 and TRBJ2-1, with 8 bases matching TRBD1. The CDR3 length is 15 residues. Germline loops: CDR1 SNHLY, CDR2 FYNNEI. Trimming at V came to 8 bases and at J to 9 bases, leaving 15 bases not matched to a gene. The CDR3 bases are TGTGCCAGCGGACCCGGGACAGGCCATATTACTGAGCAGTTCTTC. This codes for CASGPGTGHITEQFF.

The chain carries TRBV7-2 and TRBJ1-5; D possibly corresponds to TRBD1 (5 bases). V was trimmed by 1 base and J by 2 bases, leaving 9 bases between them. Germline assignment: CDR1 SGHTA and CDR2 FQGNSA. The CDR3 is 15 amino acids. This chain's CDR3 is CASSLGQYCNQPQHF. The CDR3 DNA sequence: TGTGCCAGCAGCTTAGGACAGTATTGCAATCAGCCCCAGCATTTT.